This T cell receptor beta chain is drawn from a study of early T cells in non-severe SARS-CoV-2 infection. About the research overall: The study sequenced bulk RNA from unsorted whole blood, with chains unpaired. The study's findings and limits: A preference for anti-spike CD8 responses marked VDJdb matching, which missed private and CD4 specificities.

Tagging with unique molecular identifiers was applied to individual cDNA molecules. TCRdb itself ran the 5' RACE reads through MiXCR, one entry per CDR3 protein. The data hold 40,000 to 55,000 distinct CDR3 sequences, with about 9.2% observed a single time. The J segment lost 3 bases and the V segment lost 0 bases, leaving 10 bases of the junction unmatched. The CDR3 consists of 17 residues. Per germline, CDR1 DFQATT and CDR2 SNEGSKA (reference sequence). This clonotype has a count of ten or more. Its antigen is not identified. This TCR derives from an adult who was a healthcare worker with PCR-confirmed SARS-CoV-2 infection or an uninfected control (not recorded which). The sequenced sample was whole blood. This rearrangement joins TRBV20-1 to TRBJ2-7, with TRBD2 matching 11 bases. In DNA form, the CDR3 reads TGCAGTGCTAGAGATCGGCGCGGGACTAGCGGAATCTACGAGCAGTACTTC. It is translated as CSARDRRGTSGIYEQYF.